Below are 18 T cell receptor beta chains sequenced from a single sample in a study of response to subunit inactivated influenza vaccine. TCRdb fed the RT-PCR reads into MiXCR, producing one record per CDR3 protein. The repertoire holds roughly 650,000 distinct CDR3 sequences, around 14% seen once, with around 10% in the top ten. The starting material was PBMCs from blood, obtained approximately 12 days after vaccination. These receptors were obtained from a man over 45 who received an inactivated influenza vaccine.

This clonotype was counted between two and nine times. The CDR3 DNA is TGCAGTGCTACGGCAGACAGTAACTATGGCTACACCTTC. Protein: CSATADSNYGYTF. The chain employs TRBV20-1 and TRBJ1-2, with D perhaps TRBD1 (5 bases). This CDR3 comprises 13 residues. Between the trimmed V and J ends, which lost 4 bases and 1 base, there was a span of 10 bases. Germline CDR1 and CDR2: DFQATT and SNEGSKA (reference sequence).

The chain recombines TRBV3-1 with TRBJ2-3, with 15 bases aligning to TRBD2. Germline V gives CDR1 LGHDT, CDR2 YNNKEL (reference sequence). The CDR3 loop spans 18 amino acids. V trimming: 0 bases; J trimming: 7 bases; junction bases outside the gene matches: 8. The CDR3 bases are TGTGCCAGCAGCCAAGATTTTCCGGGACTAGCGGGGGGAAATACGCAGTATTTT. Protein: CASSQDFPGLAGGNTQYF.

The V and J genes are TRBV4-2 and TRBJ2-4, with 9 bases matching TRBD1. Trimming removed 5 bases from V and 8 bases from J; junction bases left unmatched: 10. CDR1 LGHNA and CDR2 YNFKEQ come from the germline V gene. This CDR3 spans 15 amino acids. DNA of the CDR3: TGTGCCAGCAGCGCAATTACAGGGGGCGCATACATTCAGTACTTC. This translates into CASSAITGGAYIQYF.

The sample holds a few counts of this clonotype. V is TRBV6-2 or TRBV6-3 and J is TRBJ2-7; TRBD1 aligns across 8 bases. Germline trimming cut 1 base from V and 3 bases from J; bases unmatched to any gene: 8. Germline CDR1 is MNHEY and CDR2 is SVGEGT. There are 16 residues in the CDR3. DNA for the CDR3: TGTGCCAGCAGTTACTACCCACAGGGGGAAAGCTACGAGCAGTACTTC. Protein sequence: CASSYYPQGESYEQYF.

The chain carries TRBV7-9 and TRBJ2-2; no firm D call. The length of the CDR3 is 15 residues. Per the germline V gene, CDR1 is SEHNR and CDR2 is FQNEAQ (reference sequence). The germline V and J ends were trimmed by 8 bases and 6 bases, with 19 bases remaining between them. The CDR3 DNA is TGTGCCAGCTCAAGTCCGGACGGGTTCGCCGGGGAGCTGTTTTTT. Translated, it gives CASSSPDGFAGELFF.

The chain joins TRBV5-1 to TRBJ2-2; perhaps TRBD1 as D (5 bases). The germline gives CDR1 SGHRS, CDR2 YFSETQ. This CDR3 is built from 14 residues. Trimming removed 4 bases at V and 4 bases at J, with 11 bases between. The CDR3 region is CASSDRQSTGELFF. The CDR3 DNA is TGCGCCAGCAGCGACCGACAGTCCACCGGGGAGCTGTTTTTT.

This clonotype has more than one count but fewer than ten. The chain is built from TRBV29-1 and TRBJ2-1, with D unresolved. Germline-derived CDR1 and CDR2 are SQVTM and ANQGSEA. Trimming shortened V by 1 base and J by 4 bases, and 11 bases separated the two germline ends. The CDR3 totals 14 residues. The CDR3 region is CSVEGVVRYNEQFF. In nucleotides, the CDR3 is TGCAGCGTTGAAGGGGTGGTGCGATACAATGAGCAGTTCTTC.

This clonotype was seen only a few times. The CDR3 DNA follows: TGTGCCAGCAGTTACTCGACAGGGGGCCACTGGGGTTACAATGAGCAGTTCTTC. Translating it yields CASSYSTGGHWGYNEQFF. The chain uses TRBV6-2 or TRBV6-3 and TRBJ2-1; 10 bases map to TRBD1. J lost 4 bases, V lost 0 bases, and 9 bases had no gene match. The length of the CDR3 is 18 residues. In germline, CDR1 is MNHEY, CDR2 SVGEGT.

This clonotype was seen a few times. This chain connects TRBV12-3 or TRBV12-4 to TRBJ2-1; 10 bases map to TRBD1. This CDR3 has 16 amino acids. Losses at the gene ends were 5 bases for V and 4 bases for J; bases not matched to a gene: 8. The CDR3 protein is CASSRLTGGAYNEQFF. The CDR3 DNA sequence: TGTGCCAGCAGTCGGCTGACAGGGGGCGCGTACAATGAGCAGTTCTTC.

The V gene is TRBV27, the J gene TRBJ1-6; D unresolved. Trimming removed 5 bases from V and 6 bases from J, with 20 bases in between. Germline values: CDR1 MNHEY, CDR2 SMNVEV (reference sequence). The CDR3 runs to 17 residues. The CDR3 bases are TGTGCCAGCAGTCCCCTTGCCTATCGAGGACTTAATTCACCCCTCCACTTT. Translating gives CASSPLAYRGLNSPLHF.

This clonotype was picked up a small number of times. The chain combines TRBV12-3 or TRBV12-4 with TRBJ1-2, with 10 positions matching TRBD1. V trimming: 6 bases; J trimming: 8 bases; junction bases outside the gene matches: 12. The CDR3 runs to 15 residues. DNA of the CDR3: TGTGCCAGCAGCCCTGGGACAGGGGTGGCGTACGGCTACACCTTC. Translation gives CASSPGTGVAYGYTF.

This chain uses TRBV18 with TRBJ2-7; either TRBD1 or TRBD2 may fit D (5 bases each). The CDR3 spans 15 residues. The germline V and J ends were trimmed by 3 bases and 5 bases, with 17 bases remaining between them. Germline CDR1 is KGHSH and CDR2 is LQKENI. The chain's CDR3 is CASSPARSGGNEQYF. As DNA, the CDR3 is TGTGCCAGCTCACCGGCTCGAAGTGGGGGAAACGAGCAGTACTTC.

A single count supports this clonotype. The chain has TRBV24-1 and TRBJ2-1; no clear D gene. V was trimmed by 1 base and J by 8 bases, leaving 20 bases between them. Germline-derived CDR1 and CDR2 are KGHDR and SFDVKD. The CDR3 is made up of 17 amino acids. The CDR3 DNA reads as TGTGCCACCAGTGATTTCACTGGCGCGCCCCCCCACCATGAGCAGTTCTTC. Translation gives CATSDFTGAPPHHEQFF.

In DNA, the CDR3 is TGTGCCAGCAGCCCTAGCGCCGGGGGGTACACTGAAGCTTTCTTT. Protein product: CASSPSAGGYTEAFF. The chain recombines TRBV7-2 with TRBJ1-1; D might be TRBD1 (5 bases). This CDR3 has 15 amino acids. Per the germline V gene, CDR1 is SGHTA and CDR2 is FQGNSA. The ends were cut back, 5 bases at V and 3 bases at J, with 16 bases in the middle.

Only a few counts were recorded for this clonotype. The chain joins TRBV6-5 to TRBJ2-7; TRBD1 matches at 9 bases. This CDR3 is 15 amino acids long. Per the germline V gene, CDR1 is MNHEY and CDR2 is SVGAGI. Trimming removed 4 bases from V and 7 bases from J; junction bases left unmatched: 11. Here the CDR3 DNA reads TGTGCCAGCAGTTTCACGGGACAGGGAGTTTTGGAGCAGTACTTC. Amino acids: CASSFTGQGVLEQYF.

The gene calls are TRBV11-2 and TRBJ2-3; D perhaps matches TRBD2 (6 bases). Trimming pared 1 base from V and 1 base from J, leaving 12 bases between. The CDR3 sequence is 16 residues long. The germline CDR1 and CDR2 sequences are SGHAT and FQNNGV. The CDR3 DNA reads TGTGCCAGCAGCTTAGCGGGGGTTAGGGGCACAGATACGCAGTATTTT. Translated, it gives CASSLAGVRGTDTQYF.

This rearrangement joins TRBV6-2 or TRBV6-3 to TRBJ2-7; a weak D match, TRBD1 (6 bases). CDR3 length equals 14 residues. Looked up from germline, CDR1 is MNHEY and CDR2 is SVGEGT. Trimming stripped 2 bases from V and 5 bases from J, with 13 bases between. The CDR3 loop reads CASSYIGQSHEQYF. The CDR3 nucleotides read TGTGCCAGCAGTTACATCGGACAGTCACACGAGCAGTACTTC.

This clonotype has only a few counts. This sequence joins TRBV14 and TRBJ1-1; perhaps TRBD1 as D (5 bases). Germline-derived CDR1 and CDR2 are SGHDN and FVKESK. Trimming took 5 bases from V and 3 from J, leaving 10 bases between them. The CDR3 covers 13 residues. CDR3 bases: TGTGCCAGCAGCTGGGGACTGTACACTGAAGCTTTCTTT. Protein sequence: CASSWGLYTEAFF. The full variable domain, its missing parts supplied by reference TRBV14 and TRBJ1-1, is EAGVTQFPSHSVIEKGQTVTLRCDPISGHDNLYWYRRVMGKEIKFLLHFVKESKQDESGMPNNRFLAERTGGTYSTLKVQPAELEDSGVYFCASSWGLYTEAFFGQGTRLTVV.